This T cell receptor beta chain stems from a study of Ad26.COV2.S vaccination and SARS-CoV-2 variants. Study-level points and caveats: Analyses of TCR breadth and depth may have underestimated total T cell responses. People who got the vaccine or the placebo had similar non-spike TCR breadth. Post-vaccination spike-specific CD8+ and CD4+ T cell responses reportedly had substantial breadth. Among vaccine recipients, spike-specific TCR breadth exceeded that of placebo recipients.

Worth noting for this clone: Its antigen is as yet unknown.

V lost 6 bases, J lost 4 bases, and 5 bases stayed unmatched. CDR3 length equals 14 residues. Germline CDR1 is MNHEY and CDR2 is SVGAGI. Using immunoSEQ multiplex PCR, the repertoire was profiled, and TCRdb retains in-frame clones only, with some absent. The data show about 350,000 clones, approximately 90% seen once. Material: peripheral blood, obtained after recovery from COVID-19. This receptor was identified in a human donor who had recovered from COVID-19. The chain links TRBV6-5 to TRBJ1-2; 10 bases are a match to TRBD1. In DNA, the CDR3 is TGTGCCAGCAGAGGACAGGGGGGGGGCTATGGCTACACCTTC. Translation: CASRGQGGGYGYTF.